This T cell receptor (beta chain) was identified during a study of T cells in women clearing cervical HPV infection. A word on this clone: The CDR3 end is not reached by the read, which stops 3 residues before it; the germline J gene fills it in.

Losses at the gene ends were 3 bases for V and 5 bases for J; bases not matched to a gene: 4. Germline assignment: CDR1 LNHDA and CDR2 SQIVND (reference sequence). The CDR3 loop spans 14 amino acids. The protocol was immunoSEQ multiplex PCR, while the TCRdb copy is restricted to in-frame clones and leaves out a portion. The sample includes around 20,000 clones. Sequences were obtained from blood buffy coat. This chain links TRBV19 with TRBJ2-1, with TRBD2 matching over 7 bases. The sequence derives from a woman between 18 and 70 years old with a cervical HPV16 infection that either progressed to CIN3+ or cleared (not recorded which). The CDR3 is CASSIRRGNNEQFF. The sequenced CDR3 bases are TGTGCCAGTAGTATCCGGCGGGGGAACAATGAG.